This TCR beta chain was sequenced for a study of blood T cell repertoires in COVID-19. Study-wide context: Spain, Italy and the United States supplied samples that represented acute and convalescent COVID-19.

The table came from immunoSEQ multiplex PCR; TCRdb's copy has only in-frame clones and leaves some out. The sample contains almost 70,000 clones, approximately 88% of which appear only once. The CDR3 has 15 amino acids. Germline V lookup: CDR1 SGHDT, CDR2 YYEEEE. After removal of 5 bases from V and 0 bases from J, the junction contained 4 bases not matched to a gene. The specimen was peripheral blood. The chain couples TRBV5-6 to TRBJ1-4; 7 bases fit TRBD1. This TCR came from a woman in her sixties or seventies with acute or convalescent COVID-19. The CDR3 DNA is TGTGCCAGCAGGAAAACAGGGGCAACTAATGAAAAACTGTTTTTT. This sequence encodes CASRKTGATNEKLFF.